Listed below are T cell receptor beta chains from one sample, sequenced in a study of cytomegalovirus exposure and HLA in healthy donors. Clones were read by immunoSEQ multiplex PCR, and TCRdb kept only the in-frame ones, dropping some. The sample lists about 170,000 clones; 65% to 90% were seen once. Input material: PBMCs. Receptor source: a male donor in good health and CMV-seronegative. CDR3s include the opening cysteine and the closing phenylalanine or tryptophan.

TRBV2	TRBJ2-7	CASTDSGGLDYEQYF
TRBV4-3	TRBJ1-5	CASSQDVGAGGNQPQHF
TRBV7-8	TRBJ2-7	CASSSLAGGSVYEQYF
TRBV10-2	TRBJ1-1	CASSETGMKTEAFF
TRBV5-1	TRBJ2-5	CASSQTGSGETQYF
TRBV5-1	TRBJ2-7	CASSLQVGQAAYEQYF
TRBV5-4	TRBJ2-3	CASSLLSGGAGDTQYF
TRBV5-1	TRBJ1-4	CASSLGQASNEKLFF
TRBV27	TRBJ1-2	CASSFGGGYGYTF
TRBV7-8	TRBJ2-7	CASSLADGTGPYEQYF
TRBV18	TRBJ1-2	CASSPDSIPYGYTF
TRBV10-3	TRBJ1-2	CAISLQGYGYTF
TRBV6-5	TRBJ2-7	CASMRRLGEQYF
TRBV7-2	TRBJ1-1	CASSLAPVLNTEAFF
TRBV27	TRBJ2-7	CASSTLQGALARQYF
TRBV5-6	TRBJ1-4	CASSSTGGVIVEKLFF
TRBV5-1	TRBJ2-7	CASSIYNSYEQYF
TRBV19	TRBJ1-5	CASSIAPSTGTTQPQHF
TRBV19	TRBJ2-1	CASSLLAGYVREQFF
TRBV30	TRBJ1-1	CACRDRGDEAFF
TRBV5-1	TRBJ2-3	CASSPDRGPEDTQYF
TRBV5-1	TRBJ2-3	CASQRGDTDTQYF
TRBV29-1	TRBJ1-1	CSAGTGGTEAFF
TRBV4-1	TRBJ1-2	CASSHAIGGNNYGYTF
TRBV6-4	TRBJ2-3	CASRGQGGDTQYF
TRBV14	TRBJ2-4	CASSQDPQGAKNIQYF
TRBV2	TRBJ1-6	CASSEWRIGNNSPLHF
TRBV18	TRBJ2-1	CASSPTSGNEQFF
TRBV14	TRBJ2-6	CASSTIGGSGANVLTF
TRBV5-1	TRBJ2-2	CASSSGTQMFNHVGELFF
TRBV5-1	TRBJ2-1	CASSLGRGAYNEQFF
TRBV9	TRBJ1-3	CASSAGGSGNTIYF
TRBV18	TRBJ2-2	CASSYRDNTNTGELFF
TRBV5-1	TRBJ1-1	CASSGVTGRGTEAFF
TRBV14	TRBJ2-1	CASSQDLTNEQFF
TRBV6-5	TRBJ1-1	CASTDTGMNTEAFF
TRBV12-5	TRBJ2-1	CASGLSLGRGEQFF
TRBV11-2	TRBJ2-7	CASSLSSSGGVPYF
TRBV19	TRBJ2-3	CASSPRGTDTQYF
TRBV9	TRBJ1-2	CASSVARGGGRYGYTF
TRBV4-1	TRBJ2-5	CASSWGLAGGPYQETQYF
TRBV7-9	.	CASRDRHYEQYF
TRBV7-8	TRBJ2-3	CASSLTTSVDTQYF
TRBV5-1	TRBJ1-5	CASSLTGVYNQPQHF
TRBV5-5	TRBJ2-1	CASSLLAEYNEQFF
TRBV18	TRBJ1-5	CASSPPLSGNQPQHF